This T cell receptor (beta chain) comes out of a study of blood T cell repertoires in COVID-19. Study-wide context: Sources were T cells, B-cell-depleted T cells, or PBMCs; the material itself was cDNA or gDNA.

This CDR3 comprises 15 residues. Germline V lookup: CDR1 KGHDR, CDR2 SFDVKD. V lost 5 bases and J lost 8; bases outside the gene matches: 10. Per the study methods: Estimates of nucleated cell counts were drawn from the amplification of reference gene primers. Clones were sequenced by immunoSEQ multiplex PCR, and TCRdb holds only the in-frame ones, with some missing. For V, J and clone size, that table is used; D and trimming come from the DNA. The sample lists 130,000 or so clones; roughly 84% were seen once. All enrollees were roughly 18 to 100 years old and from 20 to 25 US areas. Recovered status applied to Cohort 3 donors who had two consecutive negative PCRs. It also applied to those with clearance or with symptom resolution.

Sequenced: PBMCs or T cells enriched from blood (not recorded which). The gene calls are TRBV24-1 and TRBJ1-4; TRBD1 agrees at 7 bases. This sequence originates from a woman aged 25 to 45 who had recovered from COVID-19. CDR3 residues: CATSVGGGGKEKLFF. CDR3 sequence (DNA): TGTGCCACCAGTGTTGGAGGGGGCGGAAAAGAAAAACTGTTTTTT.